In its sample, the clone carrying this TCR beta chain was seen once. The entry originates in a study of long-term antiretroviral therapy in people with HIV. Study background: The oldest samples precede the 2015 immediate-ART recommendation by about a decade.

immunoSEQ v3.0 was run at survey level. Clones were read by immunoSEQ multiplex PCR, and TCRdb kept only the in-frame ones, dropping some. The sample yields 29,000 or so clones, about 95% seen once. The content of samples before DNA extraction was roughly 0.85-11 million cryopreserved PBMC. V shed 7 bases and J 4 bases; nucleotides not matched to a gene: 7. The germline V gene has CDR1 SGDLS and CDR2 YYNGEE. The CDR3 has 16 amino acids. This chain uses TRBV9 with TRBJ2-1, with TRBD2 matching over 14 bases. The TCR comes from a man aged 25 to 45 with HIV. The sequences come from unsorted PBMCs, collected 5.3 years after starting antiretroviral therapy. CDR3 residues: CASGGLAGGRYNEQFF. CDR3 nucleotides: TGTGCCAGCGGAGGACTAGCGGGAGGTCGGTACAATGAGCAGTTCTTC.